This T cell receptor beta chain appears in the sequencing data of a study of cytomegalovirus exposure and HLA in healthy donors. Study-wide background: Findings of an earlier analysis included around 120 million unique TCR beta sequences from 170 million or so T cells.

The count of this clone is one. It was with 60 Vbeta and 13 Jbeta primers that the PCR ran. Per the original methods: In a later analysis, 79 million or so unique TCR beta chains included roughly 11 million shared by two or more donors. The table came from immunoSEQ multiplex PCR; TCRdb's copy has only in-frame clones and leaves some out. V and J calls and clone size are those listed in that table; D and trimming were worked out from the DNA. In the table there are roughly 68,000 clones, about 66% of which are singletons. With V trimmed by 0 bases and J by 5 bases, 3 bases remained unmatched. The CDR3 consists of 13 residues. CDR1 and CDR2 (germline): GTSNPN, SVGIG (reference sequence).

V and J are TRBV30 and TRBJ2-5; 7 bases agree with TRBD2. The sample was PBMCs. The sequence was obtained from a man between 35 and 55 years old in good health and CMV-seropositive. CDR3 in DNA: TGTGCCTGGAGTGTAGGGAGGGCGGAGACCCAGTACTTC. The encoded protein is CAWSVGRAETQYF.